This entry lists 20 T cell receptor beta chains sequenced from one sample in a study of monozygotic twins with inflammatory bowel disease. TCRdb reanalyzed the 5' RACE reads and collapses them to one entry per CDR3 protein, without DNA. Across around 410,000 distinct CDR3 sequences, the top ten clones capture less than 2.5% of the sample. Sequenced sample: blood. These TCRs come from a human donor with ulcerative colitis or Crohn's disease, or a healthy co-twin of an affected twin (not recorded which).

The CDR3: CATRADRGSYNEQFF. The J gene is TRBJ2-1, the V gene TRBV15. CDR1 is LNHNV, CDR2 YYDKDF, per germline (reference sequence). The CDR3 totals 15 residues.

CDR3 loop: CSVKDWARVTDTQYF. The V gene is TRBV20-1, the J gene TRBJ2-3; the D call of TRBD1 rests on TCRdb alone, since no DNA is present to check it. This CDR3 contains 15 residues. CDR1 and CDR2 from the germline V gene are DFQATT and SNEGSKA (reference sequence).

This chain links TRBV30 with TRBJ2-7; the D gene TCRdb calls, TRBD2, cannot be checked with no DNA. Germline V lookup: CDR1 GTSNPN, CDR2 SVGIG (reference sequence). CDR3 length: 16 residues. Here the CDR3 reads CAWSVQDSELLYEQYF.

This chain connects TRBV20-1 to TRBJ2-7. Germline V CDR1 and CDR2: DFQATT, SNEGSKA (reference sequence). The CDR3 is 13 amino acids. CDR3 region: CSARDKRVNEQYF.

The gene calls are TRBV5-8 and TRBJ1-1; TCRdb selects TRBD1, and the lack of DNA leaves this call unchecked. The CDR3 consists of 16 residues. Germline V lookup: CDR1 SGHTS, CDR2 YDEGEE. The CDR3 region is CASSLTGTRMNTEAFF.

This CDR3 is CSARELAGAEQFF. The genes are TRBV20-1 and TRBJ2-1; TCRdb outputs TRBD1, but without DNA this stays unchecked. Germline CDR1 DFQATT, CDR2 SNEGSKA (reference sequence). The CDR3 loop spans 13 amino acids.

The genes are TRBV7-6 and TRBJ1-1; the TCRdb D gene call, TRBD1, has no DNA to confirm it. Germline loops: CDR1 SGHVS, CDR2 FNYEAQ. The CDR3 loop spans 13 amino acids. Here the CDR3 reads CASSFQQGTEAFF.

The chain carries TRBV7-6 and TRBJ1-1; TCRdb gives TRBD1 as the D gene, but with no DNA this cannot be confirmed. Germline values: CDR1 SGHVS, CDR2 FNYEAQ. CDR3 length equals 15 residues. The CDR3 region is CASRLDSGANTEAFF.

This chain connects TRBV7-2 to TRBJ1-1; lacking DNA, the TRBD1 call made by TCRdb goes unchecked. The V gene's germline CDR1 is SGHTA and CDR2 FQGNSA. The CDR3 runs 14 residues. CDR3 loop: CASSRVQGGTEAFF.

The rearrangement uses TRBV20-1 and TRBJ2-4; TCRdb's assignment of TRBD2 cannot be checked, as there is no DNA. CDR3 size: 17 residues. CDR1 and CDR2 from the germline V gene are DFQATT and SNEGSKA (reference sequence). CDR3 region: CSARDIYSGGAGNIQYF.

V gene TRBV12-3 or TRBV12-4 combines with J gene TRBJ2-1; TCRdb gives TRBD1 as the D gene, but with no DNA this cannot be confirmed. This CDR3 contains 16 residues. CDR3: CASRGGTSVVYNEQFF.

The rearrangement joins TRBV7-2 to TRBJ2-2. CDR1 SGHTA and CDR2 FQGNSA come from the germline V gene. CDR3 length equals 16 residues. The CDR3 is CASSLNAHRSARELFF.

The rearrangement joins TRBV5-1 to TRBJ2-5. This CDR3 is 14 amino acids long. Germline CDR1 SGHRS, CDR2 YFSETQ. CDR3 amino acids: CASSWGRPQETQYF.

The chain recombines TRBV3-1 with TRBJ2-1; the D call from TCRdb, TRBD1, cannot be confirmed without DNA. Germline V CDR1 and CDR2: LGHDT, YNNKEL (reference sequence). This CDR3 comprises 15 residues. This CDR3 is CASSQYDRVYNEQFF.

The chain recombines TRBV20-1 with TRBJ1-1; absent DNA, TCRdb's TRBD1 call cannot be checked. The germline V gene encodes CDR1 DFQATT and CDR2 SNEGSKA (reference sequence). The CDR3 covers 13 residues. CDR3 in amino acids: CSASSGTLSEAFF.

CDR3 residues: CASSLSGSENIQYF. V is TRBV5-1 and J is TRBJ2-4; TCRdb's assignment of TRBD1 cannot be checked, as there is no DNA. The CDR3 contains 14 residues. The germline gives CDR1 SGHRS, CDR2 YFSETQ.

The genes are TRBV18 and TRBJ1-2; as DNA is missing, the TRBD1 call by TCRdb cannot be tested. Per the germline V gene, CDR1 is KGHSH and CDR2 is LQKENI. The CDR3 runs to 16 residues. CDR3 protein: CASSLQGTLPNYGYTF.

This sequence joins TRBV20-1 and TRBJ2-7; TCRdb lists TRBD2, though no DNA is available to test this call. The CDR3 spans 14 residues. CDR1 is DFQATT and CDR2 is SNEGSKA in the germline V gene (reference sequence). CDR3 loop: CSARQLAEAYEQYF.

This chain connects TRBV7-2 to TRBJ2-3; the D call from TCRdb, TRBD1, cannot be confirmed without DNA. CDR1 SGHTA and CDR2 FQGNSA come from the germline V gene. This CDR3 is built from 15 residues. This CDR3 reads CASSLEAPGTDTQYF.

The CDR3 sequence is CSARGPSGWGSYNEQFF. J is TRBJ2-1 and V is TRBV20-1; TCRdb's D gene call, TRBD2, goes unchecked for lack of DNA. CDR3 length equals 17 residues. Germline V gene lookup returns CDR1 DFQATT and CDR2 SNEGSKA (reference sequence).